This record looks at one T cell receptor beta chain sequence and its context. The antigen is undetermined. This entry comes from a study of blood T cells in healthy people across ages. Study observations and caveats: Higher diversity, along with more naive CD4+ cells, distinguished long-lived donors from aged donors.

Alongside a J-beta primer mix, a sample-barcoded 5' primer served in a second PCR lasting about 7 to 11 cycles. TCRdb re-called the 5' RACE reads through MiXCR, storing one row per CDR3 protein. The table shows around 940,000 distinct CDR3 sequences, with 51% occurring only once. Each sample had at least 6 million PBMCs isolated. CDR1 and CDR2 (germline): MNHEY, SVGAGI. The CDR3 consists of 15 residues. J was trimmed by 3 bases and V by 5 bases; bases with no gene match: 8. The clonotype comes from a woman in her fifties or sixties in good health. Sequences were obtained from blood. The rearrangement uses TRBV6-5 and TRBJ2-5; 8 bases match TRBD2. Written as DNA, the CDR3 is TGTGCCAGCAGTACAACCTCAGCGGGGGAAGAGACCCAGTACTTC. As protein: CASSTTSAGEETQYF.